This TCR beta chain was identified in a study of control samples from healthy donors and cancer patients. The CDR3 has 16 amino acids. Germline assignment: CDR1 MDHEN and CDR2 SYDVKM. V dropped 5 bases and J dropped 0; count of bases not matched to a gene: 7. Clones were read by immunoSEQ multiplex PCR, and TCRdb kept only the in-frame ones, dropping some. Here the sample spans approximately 100,000 clones, 82% being singletons. The genes are TRBV28 and TRBJ2-4; 7 bases line up with TRBD2. Sequenced: blood. The clonotype originates from a man in his sixties in good health. The CDR3 bases are TGTGCCAGCAGTGTAGCGGGCCACGGAGCCAAAAACATTCAGTACTTC. Translation gives CASSVAGHGAKNIQYF.